This TCR beta chain stems from a study of cytomegalovirus exposure and HLA in healthy donors. Overall study: Both the approximately 130 validation repertoires and the approximately 700 first-cohort repertoires used the same platform, as reported by a later analysis. Study-level results: According to a subsequent analysis, TCR clusters identified in the first cohort showed a tendency to co-occur across the 120 or so validation repertoires. The study listed roughly 160 cytomegalovirus-associated TCR beta chains.

Produced via immunoSEQ multiplex PCR; TCRdb's table is partial and in-frame only. This table has 110,000 to 150,000 clones, approximately 89% appearing once. A note on this clone: Its antigen is undetermined.

CDR1 is SGHTA and CDR2 is FQGNSA in the germline V gene. With 3 bases removed from V and 5 bases from J, the gap between germline ends came to 15 bases. CDR3 length: 15 amino acids. The TCR sequence derives from a man between 18 and 29 years old in good health and CMV-seronegative. The chain carries TRBV7-2 and TRBJ2-3; D is perhaps TRBD1 (9 bases). The source material was PBMCs. The CDR3 coding sequence is TGTGCCAGCAGCTTCGTAGCGGGACAGGGAGATACGCAGTATTTT. Translated, it gives CASSFVAGQGDTQYF.